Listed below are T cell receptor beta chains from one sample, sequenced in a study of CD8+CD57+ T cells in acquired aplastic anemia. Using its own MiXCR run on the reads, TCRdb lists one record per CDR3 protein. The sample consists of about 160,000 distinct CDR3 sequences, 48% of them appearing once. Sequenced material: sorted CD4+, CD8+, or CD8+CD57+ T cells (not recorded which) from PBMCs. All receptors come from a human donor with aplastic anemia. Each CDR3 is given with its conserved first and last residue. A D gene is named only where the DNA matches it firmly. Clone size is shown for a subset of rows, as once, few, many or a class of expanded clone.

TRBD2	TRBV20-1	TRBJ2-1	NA	CSAVLAGVGEQFF	TGCAGTGCGGTCCTAGCGGGAGTTGGTGAGCAGTTCTTC
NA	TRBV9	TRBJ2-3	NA	CASSPRVVSTDTQYF	TGTGCCAGCAGCCCCCGGGTAGTCTCCACAGATACGCAGTATTTT
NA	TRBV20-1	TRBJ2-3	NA	CSADGGTFTDTQYF	TGCAGTGCTGACGGAGGGACTTTTACAGATACGCAGTATTTT
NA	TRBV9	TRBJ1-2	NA	CASSVELGAVQGYTF	TGTGCCAGCAGCGTAGAACTTGGGGCAGTTCAGGGCTACACCTTC
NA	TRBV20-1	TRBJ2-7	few	CSASAYEQYF	TGCAGTGCTAGTGCTTACGAGCAGTACTTC
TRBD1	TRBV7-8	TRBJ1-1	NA	CASSSISTGSEAFF	TGTGCCAGCAGCTCAATATCGACAGGGTCTGAAGCTTTCTTT
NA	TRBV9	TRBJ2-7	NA	CASSVGQTSYEQYF	TGTGCCAGCAGCGTAGGGCAGACCTCCTACGAGCAGTACTTC
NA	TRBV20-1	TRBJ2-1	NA	CSAMVPGFSLSDEQFF	TGCAGTGCTATGGTTCCGGGATTCTCGTTAAGCGATGAGCAGTTCTTC
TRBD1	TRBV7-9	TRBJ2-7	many	CASSSWTGLNDEQYF	TGTGCCAGCAGCTCTTGGACAGGGCTGAACGACGAGCAGTACTTC
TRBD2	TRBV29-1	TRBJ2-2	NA	CSVVGGGTGELFF	TGCAGCGTTGTTGGCGGGGGTACCGGGGAGCTGTTTTTT
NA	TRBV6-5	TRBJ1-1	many	CASNQGFMGSTEAFF	TGTGCCAGCAATCAGGGGTTTATGGGTAGCACTGAAGCTTTCTTT
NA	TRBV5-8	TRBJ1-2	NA	CASSLTGQGLGYTF	TGTGCCAGCAGCTTAACGGGACAAGGTTTGGGCTACACCTTC
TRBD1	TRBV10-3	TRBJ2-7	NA	CAIRGISQGTGGNSYEQYF	TGTGCCATCAGGGGGATTTCTCAAGGGACAGGGGGAAACTCCTACGAGCAGTACTTC
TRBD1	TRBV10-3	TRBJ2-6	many	CAISESIQGAQANVLTF	TGTGCCATCAGTGAATCGATACAGGGGGCTCAGGCCAACGTCCTGACTTTC
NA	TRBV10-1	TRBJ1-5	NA	CASSDSRSNQPQHF	TGCGCCAGCAGTGACTCCCGTAGCAATCAGCCCCAGCATTTT
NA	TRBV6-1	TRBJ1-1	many	CASSELSNTEAFF	TGTGCCAGCAGTGAGCTAAGTAATACTGAAGCTTTCTTT
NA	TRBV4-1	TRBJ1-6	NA	CASSQQTGPNFPLHF	TGCGCCAGCAGCCAACAAACGGGCCCCAATTTCCCCCTCCACTTT